This T cell receptor (beta chain) is from a study of patients and donors after allogeneic stem cell transplantation. This clonotype was recorded a few times. Via MiXCR, TCRdb re-called the RT-PCR reads, giving one row per CDR3 protein. The profile shows about 72,000 distinct CDR3 sequences, about 30% of them singletons. Germline V gives CDR1 LNHDA, CDR2 SQIVND (reference sequence). This CDR3 has 15 residues. The V segment lost 3 bases and the J segment 8 bases; nucleotides outside the gene matches: 8. Sequenced input: blood, either unsorted or a sorted T cell fraction (not recorded which). J is TRBJ1-4 and V is TRBV19; the match to TRBD1 covers 8 bases. The source of this sequence is a human donor who was either an allogeneic HSCT recipient or a stem cell or donor lymphocyte infusion donor (not recorded which). It is not recorded whose cells these are; they may come from a transplant donor. DNA of the CDR3: TGTGCCAGTAGTATGCCTGTCAGGGGGCAGGAAAAACTGTTTTTT. As protein: CASSMPVRGQEKLFF.